This T cell receptor beta chain was obtained from a study of T cell responses to AZD1222 COVID-19 vaccine. Whole-study findings and limits: Reportedly, nearly half of unique spike TCRs recognized epitopes outside B.1.351/B.1.1.7 mutations. Vaccine-related CD4 TCRs covered spike, predominating at 160-218 and 743-854. A rise in Spike-specific TCR breadth and depth followed two AZD1222 doses.

Method: immunoSEQ multiplex PCR; TCRdb's copy keeps in-frame clones and lacks some. The sample yields 65,000 to 70,000 clones, approximately 83% seen once. Investigators merged groups given second doses at roughly 4 or roughly 12 weeks. The germline V and J ends were trimmed by 4 bases and 0 bases, with 8 bases remaining between them. The CDR3 length is 14 residues. Germline CDR1 is SGHRS and CDR2 is YFSETQ. About this clone itself: Its target is not known.

The chain is built from TRBV5-1 and TRBJ1-3; the D gene is possibly TRBD1 (5 bases). The clonotype was recovered from an adult who received the AZD1222 COVID-19 vaccine. Here the sequenced sample was peripheral blood, taken 28 days after the second AZD1222 dose. In nucleotides, the CDR3 is TGCGCCAGCAGCCCGACAGTCTCTGGAAACACCATATATTTT. Translated: CASSPTVSGNTIYF.